These 3 T cell receptor beta chains were sequenced from one sample in a study of OX40 agonist ivuxolimab in advanced cancers. Assay used: immunoSEQ multiplex PCR; TCRdb lists only in-frame clones, some missing. The table lists tens of thousands of clones, 65% to 90% of them singletons, with 0.53% in the top ten. The sample here was CD4+ or CD8+ T cells sorted from blood, taken in a trial of the OX40 agonist ivuxolimab. These receptors were collected from an adult with an advanced solid tumor such as melanoma, head and neck, liver or kidney cancer.

The chain couples TRBV21-1 to TRBJ2-4; the D call in the table, TRBD1, was not verified against the DNA. TRBV21-1 is listed as a pseudogene. The CDR3 sequence is 19 residues long. CDR3 amino acids: CASSKEEVQGRLAKNIQYF. Here the CDR3 DNA reads TGTGCCAGCAGCAAAGAGGAAGTACAGGGGAGACTAGCCAAAAACATTCAGTACTTC.

The J gene is TRBJ1-1, the V gene TRBV27; D unresolved. Germline CDR1 and CDR2: MNHEY and SMNVEV (reference sequence). This CDR3 is built from 15 residues. The V end lost 2 bases, the J end lost 4 bases, and 14 bases lay between the germline ends. Here the CDR3 reads CASSLVASSATEAFF. Here the CDR3 DNA reads TGTGCCAGCAGTTTAGTTGCTTCGTCAGCCACTGAAGCTTTCTTT.

Points on this clone: One end of the junction fails to match germline, which may point to a read error. The chain carries TRBV28 and TRBJ1-2, with 7 nucleotides matching TRBD1. The CDR3 is made up of 15 amino acids. CDR1 is MDHEN and CDR2 is SYDVKM in the germline V gene. Here the CDR3 DNA reads TGTGCCGGCAGCACAATCCCCTGGAGGGGGCTCGGCTACACCTTC. It encodes CAGSTIPWRGLGYTF.